These T cell receptor beta chains were read from a single sample in a study of blood T cells in healthy people across ages. TCRdb ran MiXCR on the 5' RACE reads and lists one entry per CDR3 protein. The sample contains about 1.1 million distinct CDR3 sequences, approximately 38% of which appear only once. The source material was blood. These receptors were collected from a man younger than 35 in good health. CDR3s leave out the opening cysteine and the closing phenylalanine or tryptophan.

TRBJ1-5 TRBV4-1 ASSQESGDGQPQH
TRBJ1-5 TRBV12-3/TRBV12-4 ASSLIPGSGHNQPQH
TRBJ1-1 TRBV28 ASSSPGGDNTEAF
TRBJ2-5 TRBV12-3/TRBV12-4 ASSLGTGIETQY
TRBJ1-5 TRBV14 ASSQSGDQPQH
TRBJ2-5 TRBV20-1 SAGDRAGEQY
TRBJ1-2 TRBV6-5 ASSRPGGGYT
TRBJ1-1 TRBV6-2/TRBV6-3 ASSNLCEAF
TRBJ1-2 TRBV6-5 ASSYSPTGGQGYT
TRBJ2-7 TRBV7-2 ASSNGLAGVNEQY
TRBJ2-3 TRBV20-1 SASMAGAGTDSQY
TRBJ1-6 TRBV7-6 ASSLGARGSRNSPLH
TRBJ2-3 TRBV21-1 ASSPRKGSGTGGICADTQY
TRBJ2-1 TRBV29-1 SVEGAGSYNEQF
TRBJ2-3 TRBV5-1 ASSLVGTTTDTQY
TRBJ2-3 TRBV4-1 ASSQVAGGADTQY
TRBJ2-6 TRBV4-1 ASSQEIQGSGANVLT
TRBJ1-4 TRBV7-2 ASSLDPVANEKLF
TRBJ1-2 TRBV4-1 ASSQNTGQGAYGYT
TRBJ1-2 TRBV6-5 ASTRQGTGGYT
NA TRBV12-3/TRBV12-4 ASNFGGVRYEQY
TRBJ2-3 TRBV28 ASGRVPDTQY
TRBJ2-2 TRBV12-3/TRBV12-4 ASRPTGAGELF
TRBJ2-1 TRBV28 ASSSRVAGVNEQF
NA TRBV7-2 ASSPQTGEVYEQY
TRBJ2-1 TRBV10-3 AISSSYNEQF
TRBJ2-2 TRBV29-1 SVGQGAVAGELF
TRBJ1-2 TRBV7-3 ASSLRLPDYGYT
TRBJ1-1 TRBV27 ASSQNAPELNTEAF
TRBJ1-2 TRBV5-1 ASSSQGTNKGGYT
TRBJ2-2 TRBV2 ASSAGLNTGELF
TRBJ2-1 TRBV20-1 SARALAGGLYNEQF
TRBJ2-2 TRBV5-1 ASSQGLVNGELF
TRBJ1-2 TRBV27 ASSPNRGQYGYT
TRBJ2-5 TRBV6-6 ASSDSQETQY
TRBJ1-1 TRBV29-1 SVARGPRLNTEAF
TRBJ2-1 TRBV12-3/TRBV12-4 ASSRTSGGQYNEQF
TRBJ2-7 TRBV20-1 SASVTGTYEQY
TRBJ2-4 TRBV12-3/TRBV12-4 ASSLRGDRGVGIQY
TRBJ2-3 TRBV4-3 ASSQDLGAVDTQY
TRBJ2-7 TRBV4-3 ASSQGAPRGFSYEQY
TRBJ1-2 TRBV7-9 ASSPKGTGFYGYT
TRBJ2-2 TRBV6-5 ASSYRTGTGELF
TRBJ2-1 TRBV12-3/TRBV12-4 ASRPGQVSYNEQF
TRBJ2-1 TRBV7-9 ASSSPTGGAMIEQF
TRBJ2-4 TRBV4-1 ASSQERDRIQY
NA TRBV11-1 ASSPNEGGSYNEQY
TRBJ1-1 TRBV4-1 ASSLHRGITEAF
TRBJ2-1 TRBV20-1 SARDKRVGGRGYEQF
TRBJ1-3 TRBV12-3/TRBV12-4 ASSIPQGRPSDKSPGNTIY
TRBJ1-1 TRBV29-1 SVLRVRIVDTEAF
TRBJ2-2 TRBV4-1 ASSQVSDANTGELF
TRBJ1-5 TRBV6-5 ASSHRGRQPQH